Below, 20 T cell receptor beta chains from the same sample are listed, as sequenced in a study of OX40 agonist ivuxolimab in advanced cancers. Libraries were prepared by immunoSEQ multiplex PCR; TCRdb keeps only in-frame clonotypes and omits some of them. Here the sample spans fewer than 35,000 clones, approximately 91% being singletons. The sequenced sample was CD4+ or CD8+ T cells sorted from blood, obtained in a trial of the OX40 agonist ivuxolimab. The receptors stem from an adult with an advanced solid tumor such as melanoma, head and neck, liver or kidney cancer.

The chain has TRBV6-5 and TRBJ1-5; D not certain. This CDR3 is built from 14 residues. Germline values: CDR1 MNHEY, CDR2 SVGAGI. The V end was cut by 6 bases, the J end by 4 bases, with 13 bases between. CDR3: CASRSLGSNQPQHF. The CDR3, as DNA: TGTGCCAGCAGAAGTCTAGGGAGTAATCAGCCCCAGCATTTT.

As concerns this clone: A junction boundary mismatches the germline segment, possibly from a read error. In the same sample, other DNA sequences code for this CDR3. The chain has TRBV7-6 and TRBJ1-4; D is unresolved. The CDR3 length is 15 residues. CDR1 SGHVS and CDR2 FNYEAQ come from the germline V gene. The CDR3 sequence: CASSSAPDSREKLFF. In nucleotides, the CDR3 is TGTGCCAGCAGTTCGGCCCCGGACTCCCGCGAAAAACTATTTTTT. The complete variable domain, with remaining parts taken from reference TRBV7-6 and TRBJ1-4, reads GAGVSQSPRYKVTKRGQDVALRCDPISGHVSLYWYRQALGQGPEFLTYFNYEAQQDKSGLPNDRFSAERPEGSISTLTIQRTEQRDSAMYRCASSSAPDSREKLFFGSGTQLSVL.

J is TRBJ2-1 and V is TRBV28, with D possibly called TRBD1 or TRBD2 (7 bases each). The V end was cut by 7 bases, the J end by 1 base, with 20 bases between. This CDR3 contains 17 residues. The germline gives CDR1 MDHEN, CDR2 SYDVKM. CDR3 loop: CASKGAGDAQSYNEQFF. In nucleotides, the CDR3 is TGTGCCAGCAAGGGGGCGGGGGACGCTCAATCCTACAATGAGCAGTTCTTC.

This clone is medium-sized. The chain is built from TRBV7-9 and TRBJ2-7, with D perhaps matching TRBD1 or TRBD2 (5 bases each). This CDR3 spans 18 amino acids. Trimming pared 4 bases from V and 1 base from J, leaving 23 bases between. Germline V lookup: CDR1 SEHNR, CDR2 FQNEAQ (reference sequence). The CDR3 spells CASSSRPRHRDGSYEQYF. CDR3 bases: TGTGCCAGCAGCTCACGACCTAGGCACCGGGACGGATCCTACGAGCAGTACTTC.

This clone was seen a single time. The chain recombines TRBV7-4 with TRBJ2-1, with D tentatively TRBD1 (6 bases). The CDR3 sequence is 14 residues long. Between the trimmed V and J ends, which lost 5 bases and 3 bases, there was a span of 11 bases. Germline V gene sequence: CDR1 SGHVT, CDR2 SQSDAQ. The CDR3 reads CASSMGHFYNEQFF. The CDR3 DNA reads TGTGCCAGCAGCATGGGACACTTCTACAATGAGCAGTTCTTC. The whole variable domain, filled in from reference TRBV7-4 and TRBJ2-1, reads GAGVSQSPRYKVAKRGRDVALRCDSISGHVTLYWYRQTLGQGSEVLTYSQSDAQRDKSGRPSGRFSAERPERSVSTLKIQRTEQGDSAVYLCASSMGHFYNEQFFGPGTRLTVL.

The chain is built from TRBV7-6 and TRBJ2-5; D not resolved. V was clipped by 6 bases and J by 1 base, with 9 bases between them. This CDR3 has 13 amino acids. Germline V gives CDR1 SGHVS, CDR2 FNYEAQ. CDR3 nucleotide sequence: TGTGCCAGCAGTCGACGAACCCAAGAGACCCAGTACTTC. Translation gives CASSRRTQETQYF.

The chain employs TRBV9 and TRBJ1-1, with TRBD1 matching 7 bases. CDR1 and CDR2 from the germline V gene are SGDLS and YYNGEE. The CDR3 covers 15 residues. V was pared by 3 bases and J by 4 bases, with 9 bases of the junction left unmatched. The CDR3: CASSESTGASTEAFF. The CDR3 region has the DNA TGTGCCAGCAGCGAATCCACAGGGGCCAGCACTGAAGCTTTCTTT.

This chain uses TRBV11-2 with TRBJ2-3, with D perhaps assigned TRBD1 or TRBD2 (5 bases each). V lost 5 bases to trimming and J lost 3 bases, with 15 bases between them. In germline, CDR1 is SGHAT, CDR2 FQNNGV. The CDR3 is made up of 15 amino acids. The CDR3 reads CASSPGPVSTDTQYF. The DNA for the CDR3 is TGTGCCAGCAGCCCGGGGCCTGTAAGTACAGATACGCAGTATTTT.

The chain is built from TRBV11-3 and TRBJ2-1, with 9 positions matching TRBD1. The CDR3 length is 12 residues. Looked up from germline, CDR1 is SGHNT and CDR2 is YENEEA. V was clipped by 6 bases and J by 15 bases; unmatched bases: 9. The CDR3 nucleotides read TGTGCCAGCAGTCTTCCGGGACAGGGTCCGTTCTTC. It codes for CASSLPGQGPFF. The variable domain in full, with the rest retrieved from reference TRBV11-3 and TRBJ2-1, is EAGVVQSPRYKIIEKKQPVAFWCNPISGHNTLYWYLQNLGQGPELLIRYENEEAVDDSQLPKDRFSAERLKGVDSTLKIQPAELGDSAVYLCASSLPGQGPFFGPGTRLTVL.

The chain combines TRBV6-5 with TRBJ2-7, with D perhaps TRBD2 (5 bases). CDR3 length: 16 residues. The germline V gene encodes CDR1 MNHEY and CDR2 SVGAGI. V lost 4 bases to trimming and J lost 5 bases, with 21 bases between them. The CDR3 is CASSSPDGVRGHEQYF. The CDR3 DNA sequence: TGTGCCAGCAGTTCCCCCGACGGGGTCCGCGGCCACGAGCAGTACTTC.

This sequence joins TRBV5-6 and TRBJ2-3, with TRBD2 as a possible D gene (6 bases). The V and J ends lost 0 bases and 1 base respectively, with 15 bases between them. This CDR3 region has 17 residues. The germline V gene encodes CDR1 SGHDT and CDR2 YYEEEE. The CDR3 DNA reads as TGTGCCAGCAGCTTGGGGGGCGGCGGGATGGGCACAGATACGCAGTATTTT. Protein sequence: CASSLGGGGMGTDTQYF.

This clone was seen once. The CDR3 bases are TGTGCCAGCAGTTTAGAGGGTTACGAGCAGTACTTC. This codes for CASSLEGYEQYF. The rearrangement links TRBV28 to TRBJ2-7, with D possibly TRBD2 on 5 matching bases. The germline V and J ends were trimmed by 2 bases and 4 bases, with 6 bases remaining between them. The germline V gene has CDR1 MDHEN and CDR2 SYDVKM. The CDR3 length is 12 residues. Together with reference TRBV28 and TRBJ2-7, the CDR3 gives the full variable domain: DVKVTQSSRYLVKRTGEKVFLECVQDMDHENMFWYRQDPGLGLRLIYFSYDVKMKEKGDIPEGYSVSREKKERFSLILESASTNQTSMYLCASSLEGYEQYFGPGTRLTVT.

V and J are TRBV25-1 and TRBJ1-4, with a weak D call TRBD1 (5 bases). Germline lookup yields CDR1 MGHDK and CDR2 SYGVNS. Trimming shortened V by 8 bases and J by 5 bases, and 12 bases separated the two germline ends. The CDR3 contains 13 residues. The DNA for the CDR3 is TGTGCCAGCGGCGGCAGGGAGAATGAAAAACTGTTTTTT. This codes for CASGGRENEKLFF.

The chain combines TRBV4-1 with TRBJ2-7; TRBD1 aligns across 8 bases. V was clipped by 3 bases and J by 5 bases; unmatched bases: 9. The germline CDR1 and CDR2 sequences are MGHRA and YSYEKL. The CDR3 is made up of 15 amino acids. DNA of the CDR3: TGCGCCAGCAGCCAGTGGAGACAGGGGACCAACGAGCAGTACTTC. This translates into CASSQWRQGTNEQYF.

The count of this clone is one. The rearrangement links TRBV5-1 to TRBJ2-7; D is possibly TRBD2 (6 bases). Trimming stripped 4 bases from V and 5 bases from J, with 10 bases between. Germline V gene lookup returns CDR1 SGHRS and CDR2 YFSETQ. This CDR3 region has 12 residues. CDR3 sequence reads: CASSHGGDEQYF. CDR3 in DNA: TGCGCCAGCAGCCATGGAGGGGACGAGCAGTACTTC.

The chain links TRBV11-2 to TRBJ2-1; 8 positions match TRBD1. The V segment lost 4 bases and the J segment 5 bases; nucleotides outside the gene matches: 10. This CDR3 spans 16 amino acids. Germline CDR1 SGHAT, CDR2 FQNNGV. The chain's CDR3 is CASSSPRQGWDNEQFF. The DNA for the CDR3 is TGTGCCAGCAGCTCGCCCCGACAGGGGTGGGACAATGAGCAGTTCTTC.

This clone was observed a handful of times. The chain combines TRBV27 with TRBJ1-2; 7 bases agree with TRBD1. The CDR3 runs to 13 residues. Trimming cost V 4 bases and J 7 bases; bases outside gene matches: 6. Germline V gene sequence: CDR1 MNHEY, CDR2 SMNVEV (reference sequence). The CDR3 sequence: CASSWAGGSGYTF. Here the CDR3 DNA reads TGTGCCAGCAGTTGGGCAGGGGGTTCTGGCTACACCTTC.

This clone was counted a few times. This rearrangement joins TRBV7-9 to TRBJ1-6; D is uncertain. The V gene lost 5 bases and the J gene lost 14 bases, with 16 bases spanning the gap. Germline V lookup: CDR1 SEHNR, CDR2 FQNEAQ (reference sequence). The CDR3 spans 13 residues. CDR3 sequence: CASSPVESDSLHF. In DNA, the CDR3 is TGTGCCAGCAGCCCAGTTGAGAGCGATTCCCTCCACTTT.

The chain carries TRBV7-8 and TRBJ1-5; perhaps TRBD1 as D (5 bases). Trimming stripped 0 bases from V and 6 bases from J, with 12 bases between. Germline V gives CDR1 SGHVS, CDR2 FQNEAQ. This CDR3 is 15 amino acids long. For the CDR3, the DNA is TGTGCCAGCAGCTTAGCGCTAACAGGCGTTCAGCCCCAGCATTTT. Its translation: CASSLALTGVQPQHF. Complete variable domain (other parts from reference TRBV7-8 and TRBJ1-5): GAGVSQSPRYKVAKRGQDVALRCDPISGHVSLFWYQQALGQGPEFLTYFQNEAQLDKSGLPSDRFFAERPEGSVSTLKIQRTQQEDSAVYLCASSLALTGVQPQHFGDGTRLSIL.

V is TRBV9 and J is TRBJ2-1; D is uncertain. CDR1 and CDR2 (germline): SGDLS, YYNGEE. The V gene lost 4 bases and the J gene lost 3 bases, with 8 bases spanning the gap. The CDR3 has 13 amino acids. Written as DNA, the CDR3 is TGTGCCAGCAGCAAGGACGGCTACAATGAGCAGTTCTTC. Translation: CASSKDGYNEQFF.